What follows are 27 T cell receptor beta chains derived from one specimen sequenced in a study of cytomegalovirus exposure and HLA in healthy donors. Clones were sequenced by immunoSEQ multiplex PCR, and TCRdb holds only the in-frame ones, with some missing. The table has over 250,000 clones, roughly 90% seen once. The sample taken for sequencing was PBMCs. These receptors were obtained from a woman aged 30 to 39 in good health and CMV-seropositive.

The chain uses TRBV5-1 and TRBJ1-2, with TRBD1 as a possible D gene (5 bases). From germline, CDR1 is SGHRS and CDR2 YFSETQ. The CDR3 length is 14 residues. With 0 bases removed from V and 6 bases from J, the gap between germline ends came to 12 bases. CDR3 sequence reads: CASSLGATEHGYTF. The CDR3 bases are TGCGCCAGCAGCTTGGGTGCGACAGAGCATGGCTACACCTTC.

The rearrangement uses TRBV6-6 and TRBJ1-2, with D possibly being TRBD1 (5 bases). V dropped 7 bases and J dropped 4 bases, with 13 bases sitting between them. Germline-derived CDR1 and CDR2 are MNHNY and SVGAGI (reference sequence). CDR3 length equals 13 residues. This CDR3 reads CASTMGEAYGYTF. In nucleotides, the CDR3 is TGTGCCAGCACCATGGGGGAGGCCTATGGCTACACCTTC.

About this clone: The identical CDR3 is also encoded by other nucleotide sequences in the sample. The genes are TRBV5-6 and TRBJ2-7; the D gene is possibly TRBD2 (5 bases). V lost 0 bases, J lost 6 bases, and 7 bases lay in between. CDR3 size: 12 residues. Germline assignment: CDR1 SGHDT and CDR2 YYEEEE. The DNA for the CDR3 is TGTGCCAGCAGCTTGGGTCGGGGCGAGCAGTACTTC. As protein: CASSLGRGEQYF.

The chain carries TRBV5-1 and TRBJ2-2; D is possibly TRBD1 or TRBD2 (5 bases each). Deletions cut 4 bases from V and 2 bases from J, with 12 bases between. Per germline, CDR1 SGHRS and CDR2 YFSETQ. The length of the CDR3 is 15 residues. The chain's CDR3 is CASSLGTVNTGELFF. CDR3 bases: TGCGCCAGCAGCCTGGGGACGGTAAACACCGGGGAGCTGTTTTTT. Combining the CDR3 with reference TRBV5-1 and TRBJ2-2 gives the whole variable domain KAGVTQTPRYLIKTRGQQVTLSCSPISGHRSVSWYQQTPGQGLQFLFEYFSETQRNKGNFPGRFSGRQFSNSRSEMNVSTLELGDSALYLCASSLGTVNTGELFFGEGSRLTVL.

In nucleotides, the CDR3 is TGCGCCAGCAGCTTGGACAGGGACTACGAGCAGTACTTC. It is translated as CASSLDRDYEQYF. This rearrangement joins TRBV5-1 to TRBJ2-7; tentative D call: TRBD1 (6 bases). V was pared by 0 bases and J by 3 bases, with 7 bases between. CDR1 is SGHRS, CDR2 YFSETQ, per germline. The length of the CDR3 is 13 residues.

The chain is built from TRBV7-9 and TRBJ2-7, with a weak D call TRBD1 (8 bases). The CDR3 runs 12 residues. The V and J ends lost 1 base and 10 bases respectively, with 11 bases between them. The germline V gene has CDR1 SEHNR and CDR2 FQNEAQ (reference sequence). The CDR3, as DNA: TGTGCCAGCAGCTTAGACAGGGGGGGACAGTACTTC. Protein sequence: CASSLDRGGQYF.

Here the CDR3 reads CASTQGPNYGYTF. DNA of the CDR3: TGTGCCAGTACCCAGGGGCCTAACTATGGCTACACCTTC. This rearrangement joins TRBV19 to TRBJ1-2; possibly TRBD1 for D (6 bases). Germline V gene lookup returns CDR1 LNHDA and CDR2 SQIVND (reference sequence). Trimming left V 7 bases short and J 0 bases short, with 9 bases between. CDR3 length: 13 residues.

J is TRBJ2-1 and V is TRBV13; 12 bases align to TRBD2. CDR3 length equals 16 residues. V dropped 8 bases and J dropped 2; count of bases not matched to a gene: 7. Germline CDR1 reads PRHDT; CDR2 reads FYEKMQ (reference sequence). In DNA, the CDR3 is TGTGCCAGCTGCTATGGGACTAGCGGGCCCTACAATGAGCAGTTCTTC. It translates to CASCYGTSGPYNEQFF.

The V gene is TRBV7-2, the J gene TRBJ2-7, with TRBD1 matching 9 bases. J lost 0 bases, V lost 6 bases, and 6 bases had no gene match. Germline-derived CDR1 and CDR2 are SGHTA and FQGNSA. This CDR3 contains 15 residues. This chain's CDR3 is CASRFQQGASYEQYF. Written as DNA, the CDR3 is TGTGCCAGCAGATTTCAACAGGGGGCCTCCTACGAGCAGTACTTC.

This chain joins TRBV14 and TRBJ2-6; no firm D call. V was trimmed by 4 bases and J by 2 bases, leaving 3 bases between them. This CDR3 contains 13 residues. Per germline, CDR1 SGHDN and CDR2 FVKESK. CDR3 DNA sequence: TGTGCCAGCAGCCTGGCTGGGGCCAACGTCCTGACTTTC. This sequence encodes CASSLAGANVLTF.

The chain carries TRBV30 and TRBJ1-2, with D possibly being TRBD1 (6 bases). CDR1 GTSNPN and CDR2 SVGIG come from the germline V gene (reference sequence). The CDR3 has 14 amino acids. V was pared by 0 bases and J by 8 bases, with 16 bases between. The CDR3 loop is CAWSVSRGVEGYTF. DNA for the CDR3: TGTGCCTGGAGTGTTAGCAGGGGAGTTGAAGGCTACACCTTC.

The V call is TRBV6-5, the J call TRBJ1-4, with 7 bases that match TRBD1. CDR3 length: 16 residues. The trim removed 0 bases at V and 0 bases at J, leaving 1 base unmatched. Germline values: CDR1 MNHEY, CDR2 SVGAGI. Here the CDR3 reads CASSYSGTATNEKLFF. CDR3 bases: TGTGCCAGCAGTTACTCCGGGACAGCAACTAATGAAAAACTGTTTTTT.

V gene TRBV27 combines with J gene TRBJ2-1; D is possibly TRBD2 (5 bases). Germline-derived CDR1 and CDR2 are MNHEY and SMNVEV (reference sequence). This CDR3 is 16 amino acids long. V lost 2 bases and J 6 bases, leaving 17 bases between the germline ends. CDR3 protein: CASSLRAGLAGNEQFF. The CDR3 DNA sequence: TGTGCCAGCAGTTTACGGGCCGGGCTAGCCGGCAATGAGCAGTTCTTC.

The CDR3 spells CASDGTSGYNEQFF. The CDR3 DNA reads as TGTGCCAGCGACGGGACTAGCGGCTACAATGAGCAGTTCTTC. The J gene is TRBJ2-1, the V gene TRBV25-1; the match to TRBD2 covers 11 bases. Germline CDR1 and CDR2: MGHDK and SYGVNS. V shed 8 bases, J shed 3 bases, and the junction held 3 bases outside the gene matches. The CDR3 totals 14 residues.

The rearrangement links TRBV5-6 to TRBJ2-7; 9 nucleotides line up with TRBD1. V lost 3 bases and J lost 3; bases outside the gene matches: 4. Germline V gives CDR1 SGHDT, CDR2 YYEEEE. The CDR3 runs to 14 residues. CDR3 sequence (DNA): TGTGCCAGCAGCTCGGGACAGGGAATCTACGAGCAGTACTTC. It yields the protein CASSSGQGIYEQYF.

This chain uses TRBV27 with TRBJ2-1, with TRBD2 matching 9 bases. This CDR3 region has 15 residues. Germline V gene sequence: CDR1 MNHEY, CDR2 SMNVEV (reference sequence). V shed 2 bases and J 4 bases; nucleotides not matched to a gene: 3. The CDR3 is CASSLGLAGYNEQFF. The CDR3 DNA is TGTGCCAGCAGTTTAGGGCTAGCGGGATACAATGAGCAGTTCTTC.

The V and J genes are TRBV15 and TRBJ2-7; D call uncertain. Germline V gene lookup returns CDR1 LNHNV and CDR2 YYDKDF (reference sequence). CDR3 length: 13 amino acids. V was shortened by 3 bases and J by 3 bases, with 9 bases between the two germline ends. CDR3 sequence: CATSRGFGYEQYF. CDR3 nucleotide sequence: TGTGCCACCAGCAGGGGGTTTGGCTACGAGCAGTACTTC.

J is TRBJ2-1 and V is TRBV6-5, with D perhaps TRBD1 (5 bases). The CDR3 consists of 14 residues. Germline-derived CDR1 and CDR2 are MNHEY and SVGAGI. Trimming pared 5 bases from V and 6 bases from J, leaving 14 bases between. The CDR3 region is CASSVPRAPNEQFF. CDR3 nucleotide sequence: TGTGCCAGCAGTGTCCCCAGGGCTCCCAATGAGCAGTTCTTC.

CDR3 residues: CAWGQITRYGYTF. The CDR3, as DNA: TGTGCCTGGGGACAGATTACCCGCTATGGCTACACCTTC. This chain links TRBV30 with TRBJ1-2; the D gene is possibly TRBD1 (6 bases). Trimming pared 5 bases from V and 4 bases from J, leaving 14 bases between. This CDR3 has 13 amino acids. Looked up from germline, CDR1 is GTSNPN and CDR2 is SVGIG (reference sequence).

This clone appeared once. V usage is TRBV7-9 and J usage is TRBJ2-7; unclear D gene. Germline V CDR1 and CDR2: SEHNR, FQNEAQ (reference sequence). The CDR3 consists of 13 residues. Trimming left V 0 bases short and J 0 bases short, with 3 bases between. The CDR3 sequence: CASSLASSYEQYF. The CDR3 nucleotides are TGTGCCAGCAGCTTAGCGAGCTCCTACGAGCAGTACTTC.

The V and J genes are TRBV19 and TRBJ2-2, with D possibly TRBD1 on 7 matching bases. Germline V gives CDR1 LNHDA, CDR2 SQIVND (reference sequence). The germline V and J ends were trimmed by 5 bases and 9 bases, with 13 bases remaining between them. The CDR3 extends over 13 amino acids. The CDR3 DNA reads TGTGCCAGTAGTGGAGGGACAGTGTGGGAGCTGTTTTTT. Its translation is CASSGGTVWELFF.

This clone was seen only once. The CDR3 nucleotides are TGTGCCAGCAGCTCGTTGGGTAGTGGCACAGATACGCAGTATTTT. Its translation: CASSSLGSGTDTQYF. This sequence joins TRBV5-4 and TRBJ2-3; D gene ambiguous. Germline V gives CDR1 SGHNT, CDR2 YYREEE (reference sequence). CDR3 length: 15 amino acids. The V and J ends lost 3 bases and 1 base respectively, with 12 bases between them.

DNA for the CDR3: TGTGCCAGCAGCTTTGGGACGTACACCATATATTTT. Its protein is CASSFGTYTIYF. The chain couples TRBV5-6 to TRBJ1-3, with D maybe TRBD1 (5 bases). The CDR3 has 12 residues. The V end was cut by 2 bases, the J end by 8 bases, with 8 bases between. From germline, CDR1 is SGHDT and CDR2 YYEEEE.

The J gene is TRBJ2-7, the V gene TRBV28; 12 bases fit TRBD1. V lost 2 bases to trimming and J lost 4 bases; unmatched junction nucleotides: 6. Germline CDR1 MDHEN, CDR2 SYDVKM. The CDR3 consists of 16 residues. The CDR3 nucleotides are TGTGCCAGCAGTTTAAGGGGACAGGGGGCATGGTACGAGCAGTACTTC. Its translation is CASSLRGQGAWYEQYF.

This chain uses TRBV7-9 with TRBJ2-5; 8 bases align to TRBD2. J gave up 4 bases and V 5 bases, and 3 bases lay outside the gene matches. Germline lookup yields CDR1 SEHNR and CDR2 FQNEAQ (reference sequence). The CDR3 totals 13 residues. The CDR3 sequence is CASSIREGETQYF. Written as DNA, the CDR3 is TGTGCCAGCAGCATCCGGGAGGGAGAGACCCAGTACTTC.

The chain links TRBV2 to TRBJ1-4; the D gene is possibly TRBD1 (5 bases). The CDR3 is 14 amino acids. Trimming took 6 bases from V and 7 from J, leaving 15 bases between them. Germline CDR1 SNHLY, CDR2 FYNNEI. This CDR3 is CASSTTGSFEKLFF. CDR3 sequence (DNA): TGTGCCAGCAGCACAACAGGCAGTTTTGAAAAACTGTTTTTT.

The chain uses TRBV14 and TRBJ1-2, with D possibly matching TRBD1 (6 bases). The germline V and J ends were trimmed by 4 bases and 4 bases, with 16 bases remaining between them. Germline V lookup: CDR1 SGHDN, CDR2 FVKESK. The CDR3 is 15 amino acids. For the CDR3, the DNA is TGTGCCAGCAGCCCTTTCGTGGGACAACGCTATGGCTACACCTTC. Translated: CASSPFVGQRYGYTF.